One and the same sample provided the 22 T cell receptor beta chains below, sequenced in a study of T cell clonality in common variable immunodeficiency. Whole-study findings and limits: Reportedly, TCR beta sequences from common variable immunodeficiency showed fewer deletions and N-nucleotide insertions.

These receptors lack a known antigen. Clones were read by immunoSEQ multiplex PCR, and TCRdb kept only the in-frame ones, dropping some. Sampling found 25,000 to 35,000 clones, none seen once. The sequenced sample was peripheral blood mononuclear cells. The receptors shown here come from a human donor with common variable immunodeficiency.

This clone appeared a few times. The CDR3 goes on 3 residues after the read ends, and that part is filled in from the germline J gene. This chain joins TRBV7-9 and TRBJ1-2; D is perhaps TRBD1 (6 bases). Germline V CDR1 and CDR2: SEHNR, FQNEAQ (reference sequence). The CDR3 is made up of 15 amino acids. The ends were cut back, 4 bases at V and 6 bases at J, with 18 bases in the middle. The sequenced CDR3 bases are TGTGCCAGCAGCTATCTGGGGGCCCGGACGGATGGC. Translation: CASSYLGARTDG. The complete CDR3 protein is CASSYLGARTDGYTF.

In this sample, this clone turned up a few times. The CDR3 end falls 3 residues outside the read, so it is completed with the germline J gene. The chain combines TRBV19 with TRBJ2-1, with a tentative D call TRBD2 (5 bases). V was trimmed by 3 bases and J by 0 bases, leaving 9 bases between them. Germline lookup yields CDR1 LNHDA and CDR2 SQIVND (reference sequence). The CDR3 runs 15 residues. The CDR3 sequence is CASSIGLASYNEQFF. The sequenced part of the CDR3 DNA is TGTGCCAGTAGTATTGGGCTAGCCTCCTACAATGAG.

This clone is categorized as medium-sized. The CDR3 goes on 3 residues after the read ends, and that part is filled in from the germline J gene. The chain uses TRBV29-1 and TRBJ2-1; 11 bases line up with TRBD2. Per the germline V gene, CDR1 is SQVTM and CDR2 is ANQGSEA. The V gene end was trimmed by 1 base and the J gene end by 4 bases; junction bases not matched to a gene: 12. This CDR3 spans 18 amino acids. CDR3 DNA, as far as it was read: TGCAGCGTTGAAGGGCTAGCGGGGGGTAGCCTAAATTACAATGAG. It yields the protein CSVEGLAGGSLNYNE. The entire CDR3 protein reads CSVEGLAGGSLNYNEQFF.

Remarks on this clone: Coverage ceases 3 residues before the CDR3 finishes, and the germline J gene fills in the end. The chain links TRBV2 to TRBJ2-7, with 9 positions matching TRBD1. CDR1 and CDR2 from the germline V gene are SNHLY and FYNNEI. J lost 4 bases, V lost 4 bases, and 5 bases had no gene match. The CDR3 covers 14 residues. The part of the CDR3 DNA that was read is TGTGCCAGCAGTGGTGGACAGGGGATATACGAG. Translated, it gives CASSGGQGIYE. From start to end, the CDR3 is CASSGGQGIYEQYF.

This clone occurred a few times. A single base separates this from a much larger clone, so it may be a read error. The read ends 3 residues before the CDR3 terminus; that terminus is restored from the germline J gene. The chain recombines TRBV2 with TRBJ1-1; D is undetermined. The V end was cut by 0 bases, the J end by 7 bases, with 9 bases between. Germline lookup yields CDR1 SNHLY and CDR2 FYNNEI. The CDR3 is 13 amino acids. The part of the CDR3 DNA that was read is TGTGCCAGCAGTGAAGCCGGGGTGGGTGAA. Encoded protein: CASSEAGVGE. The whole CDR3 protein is CASSEAGVGEAFF.

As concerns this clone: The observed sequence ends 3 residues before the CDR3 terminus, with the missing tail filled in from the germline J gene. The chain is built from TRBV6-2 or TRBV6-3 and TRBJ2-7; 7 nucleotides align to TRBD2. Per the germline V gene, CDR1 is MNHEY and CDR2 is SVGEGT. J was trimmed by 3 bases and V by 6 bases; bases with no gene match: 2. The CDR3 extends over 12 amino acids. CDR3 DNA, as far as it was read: TGTGCCAGCAGAGGACTAGGCTACGAG. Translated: CASRGLGYE. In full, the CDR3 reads CASRGLGYEQYF.

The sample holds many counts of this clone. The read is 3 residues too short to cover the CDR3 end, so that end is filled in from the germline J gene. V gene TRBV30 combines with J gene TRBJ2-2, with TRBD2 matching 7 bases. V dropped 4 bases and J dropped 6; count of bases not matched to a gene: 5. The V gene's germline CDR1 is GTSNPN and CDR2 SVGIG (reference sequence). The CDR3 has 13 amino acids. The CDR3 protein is CAWNHGGSGELFF. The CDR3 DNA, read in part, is TGTGCCTGGAATCACGGGGGGTCCGGGGAG.

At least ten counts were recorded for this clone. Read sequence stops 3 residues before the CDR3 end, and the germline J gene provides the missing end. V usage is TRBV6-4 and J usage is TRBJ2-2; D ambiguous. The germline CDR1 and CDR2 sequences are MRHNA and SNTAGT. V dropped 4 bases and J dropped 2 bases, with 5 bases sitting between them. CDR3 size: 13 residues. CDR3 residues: CASSVGNTGELFF. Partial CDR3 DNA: TGTGCCAGCAGTGTTGGCAACACCGGGGAG.

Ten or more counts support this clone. The sequenced part of the CDR3 DNA is TGTGCCAGCAGCCCAGGACAGGGTGCATCGGGT. This gives the protein CASSPGQGASG. The full-length CDR3 reads as CASSPGQGASGAFF. The chain carries TRBV7-6 and TRBJ1-1; 8 bases line up with TRBD1. The CDR3 end falls 3 residues outside the read, so it is completed with the germline J gene. The CDR3 totals 14 residues. Germline CDR1 SGHVS, CDR2 FNYEAQ.

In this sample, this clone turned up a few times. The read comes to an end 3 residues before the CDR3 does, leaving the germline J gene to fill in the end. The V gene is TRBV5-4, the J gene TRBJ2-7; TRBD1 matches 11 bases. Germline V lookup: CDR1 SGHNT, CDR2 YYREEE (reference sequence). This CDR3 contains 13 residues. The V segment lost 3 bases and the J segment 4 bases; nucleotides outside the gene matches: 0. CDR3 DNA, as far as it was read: TGTGCCAGCAGCTGGGACAGGGGGTACGAG. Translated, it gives CASSWDRGYE. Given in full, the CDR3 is CASSWDRGYEQYF.

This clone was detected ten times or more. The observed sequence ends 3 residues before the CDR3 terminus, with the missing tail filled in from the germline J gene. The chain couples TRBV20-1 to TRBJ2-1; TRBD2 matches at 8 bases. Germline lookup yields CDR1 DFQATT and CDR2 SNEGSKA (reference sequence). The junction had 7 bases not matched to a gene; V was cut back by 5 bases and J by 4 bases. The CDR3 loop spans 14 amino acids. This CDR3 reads CSALAGWPYNEQFF. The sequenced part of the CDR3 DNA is TGCAGTGCTCTAGCGGGTTGGCCATACAATGAG.

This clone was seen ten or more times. This chain's CDR3 is CSARPSRGAGETQYF. The sequenced part of the CDR3 DNA is TGCAGTGCTAGACCGTCGCGGGGGGCGGGAGAGACC. The chain recombines TRBV20-1 with TRBJ2-5; 8 bases align to TRBD2. With the read ending 3 residues before the CDR3 end, the germline J gene is used to fill in that end. The CDR3 is 15 amino acids. In germline, CDR1 is DFQATT, CDR2 SNEGSKA (reference sequence). The ends lost 2 bases at V and 4 bases at J; junction bases unmatched: 9.

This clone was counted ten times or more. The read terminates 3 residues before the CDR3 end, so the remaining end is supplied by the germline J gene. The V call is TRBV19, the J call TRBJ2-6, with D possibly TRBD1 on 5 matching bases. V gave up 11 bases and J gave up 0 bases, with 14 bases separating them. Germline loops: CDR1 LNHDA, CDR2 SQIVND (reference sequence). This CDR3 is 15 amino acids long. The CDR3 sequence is CASVGANSGANVLTF. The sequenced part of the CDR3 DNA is TGTGCCTCGGTAGGGGCCAACTCTGGGGCCAACGTC.

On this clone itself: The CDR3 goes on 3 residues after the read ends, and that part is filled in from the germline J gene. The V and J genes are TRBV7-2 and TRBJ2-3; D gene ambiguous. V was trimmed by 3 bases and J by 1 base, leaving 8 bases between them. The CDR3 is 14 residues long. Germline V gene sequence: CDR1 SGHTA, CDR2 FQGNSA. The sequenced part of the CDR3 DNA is TGTGCCAGCAGCTTCCCCGGTGGCACAGATACG. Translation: CASSFPGGTDT. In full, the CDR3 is CASSFPGGTDTQYF.

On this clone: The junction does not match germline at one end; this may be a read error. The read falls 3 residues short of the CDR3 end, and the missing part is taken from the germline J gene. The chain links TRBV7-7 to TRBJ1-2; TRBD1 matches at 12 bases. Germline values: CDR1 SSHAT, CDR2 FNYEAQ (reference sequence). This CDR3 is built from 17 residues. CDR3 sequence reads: CASSPEGQGALSYGYTF. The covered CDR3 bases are TGTGCTAGCAGCCCGGAGGGACAGGGGGCGCTCAGCTATGGC.

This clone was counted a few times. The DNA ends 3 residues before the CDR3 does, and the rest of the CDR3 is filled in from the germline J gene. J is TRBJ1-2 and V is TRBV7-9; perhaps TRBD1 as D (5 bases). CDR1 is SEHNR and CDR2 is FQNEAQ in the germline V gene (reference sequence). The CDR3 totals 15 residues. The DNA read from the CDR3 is TGTGCCAGCAGCTTAGCTACCTCGACAGTGCTAGGC. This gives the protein CASSLATSTVLG. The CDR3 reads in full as CASSLATSTVLGYTF.

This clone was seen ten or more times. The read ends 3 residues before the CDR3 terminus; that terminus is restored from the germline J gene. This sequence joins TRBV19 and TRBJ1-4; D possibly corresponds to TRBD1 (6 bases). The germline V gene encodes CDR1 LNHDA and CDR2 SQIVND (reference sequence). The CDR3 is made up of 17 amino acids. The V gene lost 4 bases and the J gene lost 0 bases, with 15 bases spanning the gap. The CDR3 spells CASSKDSTVATNEKLFF. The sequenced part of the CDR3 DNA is TGTGCCAGTAGTAAGGACAGTACAGTTGCAACTAATGAAAAA.

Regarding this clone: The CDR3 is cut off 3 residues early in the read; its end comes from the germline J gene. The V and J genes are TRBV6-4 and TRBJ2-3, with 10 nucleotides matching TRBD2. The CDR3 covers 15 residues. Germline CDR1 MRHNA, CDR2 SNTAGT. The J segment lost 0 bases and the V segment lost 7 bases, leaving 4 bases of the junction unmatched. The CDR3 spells CASKASGGSTDTQYF. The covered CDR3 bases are TGTGCCAGCAAGGCTAGCGGGGGCAGCACAGATACG.

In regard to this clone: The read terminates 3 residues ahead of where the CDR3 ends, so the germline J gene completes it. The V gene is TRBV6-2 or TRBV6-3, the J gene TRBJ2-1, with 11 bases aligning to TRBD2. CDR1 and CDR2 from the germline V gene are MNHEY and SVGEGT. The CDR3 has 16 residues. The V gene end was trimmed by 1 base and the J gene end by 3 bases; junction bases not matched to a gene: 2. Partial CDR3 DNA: TGTGCCAGCAGTTACTTACTAGCGGGGGACTACAATGAG. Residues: CASSYLLAGDYNE. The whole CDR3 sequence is CASSYLLAGDYNEQFF.

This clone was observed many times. The CDR3 sequence: CASSGGVVYYGYTF. The DNA read from the CDR3 is TGTGCCAGTAGTGGAGGGGTCGTTTACTATGGC. The V gene is TRBV19, the J gene TRBJ1-2; TRBD1 might be the D (5 bases). The CDR3 extends 3 residues past the end of the read, so its final part is completed from the germline J gene. Germline values: CDR1 LNHDA, CDR2 SQIVND (reference sequence). V was pared by 5 bases and J by 3 bases, with 13 bases between. The CDR3 has 14 residues.

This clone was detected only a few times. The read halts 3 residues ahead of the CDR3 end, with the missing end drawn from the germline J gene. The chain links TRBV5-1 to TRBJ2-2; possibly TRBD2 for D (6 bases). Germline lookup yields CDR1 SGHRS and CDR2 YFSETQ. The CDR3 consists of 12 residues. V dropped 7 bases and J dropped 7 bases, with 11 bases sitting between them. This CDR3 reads CASSGGGGELFF. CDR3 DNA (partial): TGCGCCAGCTCCGGGGGAGGCGGGGAG.

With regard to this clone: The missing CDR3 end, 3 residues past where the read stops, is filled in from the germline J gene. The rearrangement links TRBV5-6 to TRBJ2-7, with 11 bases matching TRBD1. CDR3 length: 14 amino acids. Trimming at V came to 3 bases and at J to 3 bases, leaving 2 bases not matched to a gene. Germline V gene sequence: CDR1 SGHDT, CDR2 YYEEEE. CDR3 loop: CASSWGQGDYEQYF. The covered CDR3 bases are TGTGCCAGCAGCTGGGGACAGGGGGACTACGAG.